One sample yielded the 20 T cell receptor beta chains listed below, sequenced in a study of Ad26.COV2.S vaccination and SARS-CoV-2 variants. Repertoires were generated with immunoSEQ multiplex PCR, while TCRdb's copy carries only in-frame clones and drops some. The sample lists about 400,000 clones; roughly nine tenths were seen once. The treatment here: roughly 19 received Ad26.COV2.S at low or high dose, single or two shots; 5 received placebo; per-sample allocation not given. Material that was analyzed had been drawn on day 63 after the first vaccine or placebo injection. Sequenced material: peripheral blood, taken in a trial of Ad26.COV2.S vaccine versus placebo. These receptors were collected from a person aged 18 to 65 who received the Ad26.COV2.S COVID-19 vaccine or a placebo.

CDR3 loop: CASSRLAALFFYEQYF. CDR3 nucleotide sequence: TGCGCCAGCAGTCGATTGGCGGCCCTTTTTTTTTACGAGCAGTACTTC. This chain joins TRBV23-1 and TRBJ2-7; D not resolved. TRBV23-1 is an open reading frame whose function is uncertain. Trimming took 4 bases from V and 4 from J, leaving 20 bases between them. The CDR3 runs to 16 residues.

The chain uses TRBV6-1 and TRBJ2-7; no definite D call. Between the trimmed V and J ends, which lost 2 bases and 0 bases, there was a span of 11 bases. Germline V gives CDR1 MNHNS, CDR2 SASEGT. The CDR3 loop spans 15 amino acids. CDR3 bases: TGTGCCAGCAGTGAACGAGACGGCTTCTCCTACGAGCAGTACTTC. Its protein is CASSERDGFSYEQYF.

CDR3 region: CASTEGAATNEKLFF. The CDR3 DNA is TGTGCCAGCACGGAGGGGGCTGCAACTAATGAAAAACTGTTTTTT. The chain is built from TRBV7-2 and TRBJ1-4; 7 bases agree with TRBD1. The CDR3 is 15 residues long. Germline CDR1 is SGHTA and CDR2 is FQGNSA. V lost 7 bases, J lost 0 bases, and 5 bases stayed unmatched.

The chain joins TRBV4-1 to TRBJ2-6; 10 bases are a match to TRBD1. There are 22 residues in the CDR3. The trim removed 5 bases at V and 1 base at J, leaving 20 bases unmatched. Germline V gives CDR1 MGHRA, CDR2 YSYEKL. This chain's CDR3 is CASSSKAPGQGSLISGANVLTF. In DNA form, the CDR3 reads TGCGCCAGCAGCTCCAAGGCCCCGGGACAGGGGTCATTGATATCTGGGGCCAACGTCCTGACTTTC.

CDR3 bases: TGTGCCAGCAGCAAAGGGGGGACTTTCTATTCACCCCTCCACTTT. Translating gives CASSKGGTFYSPLHF. V and J are TRBV21-1 and TRBJ1-6. TRBV21-1 is described as a pseudogene. This CDR3 comprises 15 residues.

The rearrangement links TRBV7-9 to TRBJ1-6; TRBD1 aligns across 9 bases. The length of the CDR3 is 15 residues. Germline CDR1 SEHNR, CDR2 FQNEAQ (reference sequence). Losses at the gene ends were 1 base for V and 9 bases for J; bases not matched to a gene: 4. The CDR3 sequence: CASSLGTGDGSPLHF. The CDR3 DNA follows: TGTGCCAGCAGCTTAGGGACAGGGGACGGTTCACCCCTCCACTTT.

This sequence joins TRBV5-5 and TRBJ2-5; 7 bases map to TRBD2. The CDR3 has 17 residues. The trim removed 2 bases at V and 2 bases at J, leaving 12 bases unmatched. The germline CDR1 and CDR2 sequences are SGHKS and YYEKEE (reference sequence). In DNA form, the CDR3 reads TGTGCCAGCAGCTTCCCATACGAAGGGAGGGCACAAGAGACCCAGTACTTC. It yields the protein CASSFPYEGRAQETQYF.

Remarks on this clone: At one boundary the junction diverges from the germline segment, which might be a read error. The rearrangement uses TRBV3-1 (or the pseudogene TRBV3-2) and TRBJ2-5; unclear D gene. This CDR3 region has 15 residues. CDR1 and CDR2 from the germline V gene are LGHDT and YNNKEL (reference sequence). The CDR3 nucleotides read TGTGCCAGCAGCCAAGATGGGCTGGACCATGAGACCCAGTACTTC. It translates to CASSQDGLDHETQYF.

The genes are TRBV30 and TRBJ1-2; D unresolved. Trimming left V 1 base short and J 2 bases short, with 5 bases between. The CDR3 contains 12 residues. Germline V CDR1 and CDR2: GTSNPN, SVGIG (reference sequence). CDR3 DNA sequence: TGTGCCTGGAGTGAAGGCAACTATGGCTACACCTTC. It is translated as CAWSEGNYGYTF. The full variable domain, rest sourced from reference TRBV30 and TRBJ1-2, is SQTIHQWPATLVQPVGSPLSLECTVEGTSNPNLYWYRQAAGRGLQLLFYSVGIGQISSEVPQNLSASRPQDRQFILSSKKLLLSDSGFYLCAWSEGNYGYTFGSGTRLTVV.

This clone occurred once. The V call is TRBV29-1, the J call TRBJ1-4, with a possible D match to TRBD1 (5 bases). With 0 bases removed from V and 4 bases from J, the gap between germline ends came to 9 bases. CDR1 and CDR2 from the germline V gene are SQVTM and ANQGSEA. This CDR3 comprises 14 residues. The CDR3 here is CSVEDGTVNEKLFF. The CDR3 DNA reads TGCAGCGTTGAAGACGGGACGGTTAATGAAAAACTGTTTTTT.

The chain uses TRBV18 and TRBJ1-1, with D possibly being TRBD1 (6 bases). Trimming left V 0 bases short and J 4 bases short, with 9 bases between. The CDR3 is 14 amino acids. The germline V gene encodes CDR1 KGHSH and CDR2 LQKENI. The CDR3 loop is CASSPPFRGTEAFF. The CDR3 DNA reads TGTGCCAGCTCACCACCGTTCAGGGGCACTGAAGCTTTCTTT.

The rearrangement joins TRBV24-1 to TRBJ2-3; 7 bases line up with TRBD1. This CDR3 has 19 amino acids. V dropped 0 bases and J dropped 0; count of bases not matched to a gene: 11. Germline V gene lookup returns CDR1 KGHDR and CDR2 SFDVKD. The CDR3 nucleotides are TGTGCCACCAGTGATTTGCAGGGCGGAGACAGGGCTAGCACAGATACGCAGTATTTT. This translates into CATSDLQGGDRASTDTQYF.

The rearrangement uses TRBV3-1 (or the pseudogene TRBV3-2) and TRBJ2-1; D is ambiguous. V was pared by 3 bases and J by 9 bases, with 9 bases between. Germline-derived CDR1 and CDR2 are LGHDT and YNNKEL (reference sequence). This CDR3 is 12 amino acids long. Written as DNA, the CDR3 is TGTGCCAGCAGCCAGCTAGGATTTGAGCAGTTCTTC. Translating gives CASSQLGFEQFF.

This clone appeared a single time. The chain is built from TRBV5-1 and TRBJ1-6; the D is unclear. Germline V gene data show CDR1 as SGHRS and CDR2 as YFSETQ. The CDR3 spans 15 residues. V lost 1 base and J 3 bases, leaving 8 bases between the germline ends. CDR3 nucleotides: TGCGCCAGCAGCTTGAGGCCGGACTATAATTCACCCCTCCACTTT. Protein: CASSLRPDYNSPLHF.

V and J are TRBV27 and TRBJ1-4; D unresolved. V lost 6 bases, J lost 12 bases, and 17 bases lay in between. This CDR3 is built from 13 residues. The germline V gene encodes CDR1 MNHEY and CDR2 SMNVEV (reference sequence). The CDR3 here is CASSETRGLELFF. The DNA for the CDR3 is TGTGCCAGCAGCGAAACTCGCGGTTTAGAACTGTTTTTT.

The gene calls are TRBV5-1 and TRBJ2-5; 7 positions match TRBD1. This CDR3 has 14 residues. Germline V CDR1 and CDR2: SGHRS, YFSETQ. V dropped 4 bases and J dropped 5; count of bases not matched to a gene: 8. CDR3 loop: CASSHRQGRETQYF. Written as DNA, the CDR3 is TGCGCCAGCAGCCATCGACAGGGCCGGGAGACCCAGTACTTC.

Comments on this clone: Other DNA variants within this sample encode the same CDR3. This CDR3 is CASSYSVSGNTIYF. The CDR3, as DNA: TGTGCCAGCAGTTACTCGGTTAGTGGAAACACCATATATTTT. This chain links TRBV6-5 with TRBJ1-3; no reliable D call. Trimming cost V 0 bases and J 3 bases, with 6 bases left between them. This CDR3 has 14 amino acids. CDR1 and CDR2 from the germline V gene are MNHEY and SVGAGI.

The table lists this clone with a count of one. This chain links TRBV2 with TRBJ2-2, with D unresolved. Trimming stripped 6 bases from V and 6 bases from J, with 14 bases between. Germline CDR1 reads SNHLY; CDR2 reads FYNNEI. The CDR3 has 14 residues. The CDR3 protein is CASSSGRQAGELFF. DNA for the CDR3: TGTGCCAGCAGCTCAGGACGGCAGGCCGGGGAGCTGTTTTTT.

The chain carries TRBV18 and TRBJ1-6, with D perhaps TRBD1 (5 bases). V gave up 8 bases and J gave up 8 bases, with 16 bases separating them. Germline CDR1 and CDR2: KGHSH and LQKENI. This CDR3 region has 14 residues. This chain's CDR3 is CASPLQERDSPLHF. The DNA for the CDR3 is TGTGCCAGCCCATTACAGGAGCGTGATTCACCCCTCCACTTT.

V usage is TRBV10-1 and J usage is TRBJ1-1; D is perhaps TRBD1 (6 bases). This CDR3 region has 16 residues. V was cut by 0 bases and J by 3 bases, with 14 bases left in between. Germline V CDR1 and CDR2: WNHNN, SYGVQD (reference sequence). The CDR3 DNA reads as TGCGCCAGCAGTGAGTCCATTCTGGACAGAGACACTGAAGCTTTCTTT. Translating gives CASSESILDRDTEAFF.